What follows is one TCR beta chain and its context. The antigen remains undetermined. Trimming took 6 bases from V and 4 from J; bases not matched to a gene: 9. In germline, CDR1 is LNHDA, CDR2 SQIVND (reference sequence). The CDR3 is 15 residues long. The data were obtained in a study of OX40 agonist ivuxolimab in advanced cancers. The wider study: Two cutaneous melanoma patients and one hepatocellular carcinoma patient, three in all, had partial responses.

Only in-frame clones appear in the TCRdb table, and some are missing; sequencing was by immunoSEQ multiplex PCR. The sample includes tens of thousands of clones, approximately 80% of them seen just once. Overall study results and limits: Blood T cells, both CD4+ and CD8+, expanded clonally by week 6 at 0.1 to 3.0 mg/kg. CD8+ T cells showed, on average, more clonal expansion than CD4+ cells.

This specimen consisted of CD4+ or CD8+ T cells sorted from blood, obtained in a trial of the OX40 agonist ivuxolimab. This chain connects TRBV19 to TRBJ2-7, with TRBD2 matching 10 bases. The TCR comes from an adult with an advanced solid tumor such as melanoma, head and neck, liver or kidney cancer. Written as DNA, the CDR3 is TGTGCCAGTAGACAGCTAGCGGGAGTTCATTACGAGCAGTACTTC. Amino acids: CASRQLAGVHYEQYF.